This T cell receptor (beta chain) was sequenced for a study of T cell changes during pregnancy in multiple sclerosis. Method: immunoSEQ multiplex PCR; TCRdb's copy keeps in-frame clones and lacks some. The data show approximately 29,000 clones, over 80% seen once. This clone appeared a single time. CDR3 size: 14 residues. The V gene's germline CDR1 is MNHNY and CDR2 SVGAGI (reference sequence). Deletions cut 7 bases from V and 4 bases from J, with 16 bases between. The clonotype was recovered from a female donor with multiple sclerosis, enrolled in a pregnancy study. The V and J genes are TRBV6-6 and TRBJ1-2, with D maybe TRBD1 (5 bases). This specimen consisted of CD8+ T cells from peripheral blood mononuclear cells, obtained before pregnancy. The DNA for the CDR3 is TGTGCCAGCACCAGAGCGGGGGATGCCTATGGCTACACCTTC. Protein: CASTRAGDAYGYTF.